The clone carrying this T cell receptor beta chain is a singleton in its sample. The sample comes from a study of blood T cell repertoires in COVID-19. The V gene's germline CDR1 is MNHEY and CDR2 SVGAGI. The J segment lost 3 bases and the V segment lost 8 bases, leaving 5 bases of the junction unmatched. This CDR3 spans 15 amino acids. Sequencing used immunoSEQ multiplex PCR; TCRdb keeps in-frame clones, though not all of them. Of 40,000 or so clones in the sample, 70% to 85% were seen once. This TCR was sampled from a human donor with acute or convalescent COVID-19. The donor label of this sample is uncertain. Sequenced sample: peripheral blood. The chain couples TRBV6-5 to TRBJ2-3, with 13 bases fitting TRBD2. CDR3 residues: CASRTSGGGTDTQYF. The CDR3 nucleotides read TGTGCCAGCCGGACTAGCGGGGGAGGTACAGATACGCAGTATTTT.